The rows below give T cell receptor beta chains drawn from one sample of a study of T cell responses to AZD1222 COVID-19 vaccine. The data were produced by immunoSEQ multiplex PCR, yet TCRdb's version contains in-frame clones alone and is incomplete. In the table there are some 150,000 clones, less than 90% of which are singletons. The source material was peripheral blood, sampled after recovery from COVID-19. The receptors were sampled from an adult who had recovered from COVID-19. Both conserved end residues are part of each CDR3. A D gene is named only where the DNA matches it firmly. Expanded clones get a size class; other rows say once, few or many, or leave the size out.

J,size,V,D,DNA,CDR3
TRBJ2-7,once,TRBV7-9,.,TGTGCCAGCAGCGCCGTAGCTTACGAGCAGTACTTC,CASSAVAYEQYF
TRBJ1-4,.,TRBV28,.,TGTGCCAGCAGTTTAAGTTCCCACACAGCGAGGGGTGAAAAACTGTTTTTT,CASSLSSHTARGEKLFF
TRBJ1-1,.,TRBV7-9,.,TGTGCCAGCAGCTTAGCAGGGACTTACACTGAAGCTTTCTTT,CASSLAGTYTEAFF
TRBJ1-2,.,TRBV14,TRBD1,TGTGCCAGTTCGACAGGGCCCGCTAACTATGGCTACACCTTC,CASSTGPANYGYTF
TRBJ1-1,once,TRBV12-3/TRBV12-4,.,TGTGCCAGCAGTCTCGGGGACACTGAAGCTTTCTTT,CASSLGDTEAFF
TRBJ1-4,.,TRBV2,.,TGTGCCAGCAGCCCCACAGGGAAAACTAATGAAAAACTGTTTTTT,CASSPTGKTNEKLFF
TRBJ2-6,.,TRBV5-1,TRBD1,TGCGCCAGCAGCTTGGCCGGGGACAGATCCTTCGCTGGGGCCAACGTCCTGACTTTC,CASSLAGDRSFAGANVLTF
TRBJ1-2,.,TRBV24-1,.,TGTGCCACCAGTGACACCACGGGACAAAAGAACTATGGCTACACCTTC,CATSDTTGQKNYGYTF
TRBJ1-1,.,TRBV10-2,.,TGCGCCAGCAAAATGAACACTGAAGCTTTCTTT,CASKMNTEAFF
TRBJ2-5,.,TRBV3-1/TRBV3-2,.,TGTGCCAGCAGCCAAGCAAGAAAAGAGACCCAGTACTTC,CASSQARKETQYF
TRBJ2-2,.,TRBV5-1,TRBD1,TGCGCCAGCAGCAAAGGACAGGGGGCGGACACCGGGGAGCTGTTTTTT,CASSKGQGADTGELFF
TRBJ1-6,.,TRBV9,.,TGTGCCACTAAAAGGTTACCCCTCCACTTT,CATKRLPLHF
TRBJ2-7,.,TRBV27,.,TGTGCCAGCAGTTTTAACCCCCTCTCCTACGAGCAGTACTTC,CASSFNPLSYEQYF
TRBJ1-1,.,TRBV7-2,.,TGTGCCAGCAGCTTTAGAGTGAACACTGAAGCTTTCTTT,CASSFRVNTEAFF
TRBJ1-2,.,TRBV28,TRBD1,TGTGCCAGTGGGGCAGGGGGCCTGGATGGCTACACCTTC,CASGAGGLDGYTF
TRBJ1-1,.,TRBV19,.,TGTGCCAGCAGCAGGGGATCTGAAGCTTTCTTT,CASSRGSEAFF